This T cell receptor (beta chain) was found in a study of cytomegalovirus exposure and HLA in healthy donors. About the study: Within an early data release were about 85 million unique TCRs drawn from HLA-typed donors.

Primers for the PCR totalled 60 Vbeta and 13 Jbeta. Data came from immunoSEQ multiplex PCR; TCRdb stores just in-frame clones and leaves some out. The sample gives about 150,000 clones, 70% of which show up once; under 2.5% is in the top ten. The CDR3 loop spans 17 amino acids. CDR1 and CDR2 (germline): MNHNS, SASEGT. The ends lost 3 bases at V and 6 bases at J; junction bases unmatched: 11. The rearrangement joins TRBV6-1 to TRBJ1-6, with 7 bases fitting TRBD1. What was sequenced was PBMCs. This TCR derives from a woman aged 55-69 years in good health and CMV-seropositive. CDR3 in amino acids: CASSDPTGPGSNSPLHF. The CDR3 bases are TGTGCCAGCAGTGACCCGACAGGGCCTGGGTCTAATTCACCCCTCCACTTT.